The source of this T cell receptor (beta chain) is a study of early T cells in non-severe SARS-CoV-2 infection. Trimming took off 1 base at V and 2 bases at J, with 21 bases between the two ends. CDR1 and CDR2 from the germline V gene are LGHNT and FRNRAP. The CDR3 runs to 18 residues. TCRdb analysed the 5' RACE reads with MiXCR anew, one entry per CDR3 protein. The sample lists 60,000 or so distinct CDR3 sequences; roughly 10% were seen once. The sequenced material came from whole blood. The clonotype originates from an adult who was a healthcare worker with PCR-confirmed SARS-CoV-2 infection or an uninfected control (not recorded which). The chain links TRBV12-5 to TRBJ2-7, with D perhaps TRBD1 or TRBD2 (7 bases each). The CDR3: CASGLAAGRRDRPYEQYF. In DNA, the CDR3 is TGTGCTAGTGGTTTGGCAGCGGGACGCCGGGACAGACCCTACGAGCAGTACTTC. The full variable domain, rest sourced from reference TRBV12-5 and TRBJ2-7, is DARVTQTPRHKVTEMGQEVTMRCQPILGHNTVFWYRQTMMQGLELLAYFRNRAPLDDSGMPKDRFSAEMPDATLATLKIQPSEPRDSAVYFCASGLAAGRRDRPYEQYFGPGTRLTVT.